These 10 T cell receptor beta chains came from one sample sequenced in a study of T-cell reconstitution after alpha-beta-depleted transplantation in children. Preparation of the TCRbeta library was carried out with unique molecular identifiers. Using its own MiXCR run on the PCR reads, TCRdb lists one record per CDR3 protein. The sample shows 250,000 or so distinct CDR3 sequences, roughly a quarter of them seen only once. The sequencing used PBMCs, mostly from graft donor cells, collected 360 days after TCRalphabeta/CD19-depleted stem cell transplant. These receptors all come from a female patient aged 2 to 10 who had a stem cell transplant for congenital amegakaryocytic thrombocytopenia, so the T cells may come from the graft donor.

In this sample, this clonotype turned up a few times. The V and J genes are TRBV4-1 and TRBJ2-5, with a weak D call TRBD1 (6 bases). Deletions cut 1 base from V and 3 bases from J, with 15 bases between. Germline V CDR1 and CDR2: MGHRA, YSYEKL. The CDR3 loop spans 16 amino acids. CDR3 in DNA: TGCGCCAGCAGCCAAGTCGTCATGGACAGCAAAGAGACCCAGTACTTC. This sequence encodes CASSQVVMDSKETQYF.

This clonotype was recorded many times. CDR3 coding DNA: TGTGCCAGCAGTGCTAGCGGGGGCTACGAGCAGTACTTC. It codes for CASSASGGYEQYF. The chain carries TRBV12-3 or TRBV12-4 and TRBJ2-7; 10 bases match TRBD2. V dropped 5 bases and J dropped 3; count of bases not matched to a gene: 1. This CDR3 spans 13 amino acids.

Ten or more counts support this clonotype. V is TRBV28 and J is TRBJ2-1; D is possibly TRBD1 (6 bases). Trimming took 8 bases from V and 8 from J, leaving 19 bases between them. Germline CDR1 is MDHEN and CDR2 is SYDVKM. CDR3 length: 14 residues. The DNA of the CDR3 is TGTGCCAGCTACGGGCAGGGGCTTGAGGATGAGCAGTTCTTC. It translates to CASYGQGLEDEQFF. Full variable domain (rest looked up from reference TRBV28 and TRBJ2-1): DVKVTQSSRYLVKRTGEKVFLECVQDMDHENMFWYRQDPGLGLRLIYFSYDVKMKEKGDIPEGYSVSREKKERFSLILESASTNQTSMYLCASYGQGLEDEQFFGPGTRLTVL.

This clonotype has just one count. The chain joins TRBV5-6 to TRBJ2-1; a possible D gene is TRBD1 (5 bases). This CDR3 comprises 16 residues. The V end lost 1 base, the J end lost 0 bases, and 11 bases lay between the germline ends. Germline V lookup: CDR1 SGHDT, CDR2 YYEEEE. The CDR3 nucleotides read TGTGCCAGCAGCTTGTACAGGAGAAGCTCCTACAATGAGCAGTTCTTC. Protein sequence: CASSLYRRSSYNEQFF.

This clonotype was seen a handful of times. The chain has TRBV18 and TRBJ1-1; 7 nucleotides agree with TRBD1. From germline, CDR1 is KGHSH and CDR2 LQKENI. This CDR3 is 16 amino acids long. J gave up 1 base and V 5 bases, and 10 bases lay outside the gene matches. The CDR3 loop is CASSAFKGAPNTEAFF. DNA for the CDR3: TGTGCCAGCTCAGCCTTTAAGGGGGCGCCGAACACTGAAGCTTTCTTT.

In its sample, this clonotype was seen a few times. CDR3 in DNA: TGCGCCAGCAGCCAATCGACAGCTATGCCCTCGAGGTACGAGCAGTACTTC. This encodes CASSQSTAMPSRYEQYF. The V call is TRBV4-3, the J call TRBJ2-7, with D perhaps matching TRBD1 (5 bases). This CDR3 contains 17 residues. Germline CDR1 LGHNA, CDR2 YSLEER. V was cut by 2 bases and J by 4 bases, with 21 bases left in between.

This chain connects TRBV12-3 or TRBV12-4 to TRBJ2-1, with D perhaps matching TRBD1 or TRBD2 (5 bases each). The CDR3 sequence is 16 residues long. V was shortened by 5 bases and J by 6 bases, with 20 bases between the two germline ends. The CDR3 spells CASSQRGAGAGNEQFF. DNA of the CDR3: TGTGCCAGCAGTCAAAGGGGCGCCGGGGCGGGCAATGAGCAGTTCTTC.

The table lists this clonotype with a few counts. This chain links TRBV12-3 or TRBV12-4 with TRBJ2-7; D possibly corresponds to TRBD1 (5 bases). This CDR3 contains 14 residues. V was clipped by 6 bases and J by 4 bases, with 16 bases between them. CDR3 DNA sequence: TGTGCCAGCAGCCCCTCGTCCAGGGAATACGAGCAGTACTTC. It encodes CASSPSSREYEQYF.

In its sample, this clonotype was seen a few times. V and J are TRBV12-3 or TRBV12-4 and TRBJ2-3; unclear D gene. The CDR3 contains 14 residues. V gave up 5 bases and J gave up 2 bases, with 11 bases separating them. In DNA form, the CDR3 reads TGTGCCAGCAGTGTCCGGCAGACCACAGATACGCAGTATTTT. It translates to CASSVRQTTDTQYF.

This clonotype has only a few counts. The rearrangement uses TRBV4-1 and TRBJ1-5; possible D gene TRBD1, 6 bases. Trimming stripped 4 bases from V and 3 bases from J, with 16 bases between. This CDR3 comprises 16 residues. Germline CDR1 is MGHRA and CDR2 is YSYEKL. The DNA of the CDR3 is TGCGCCAGCAGCCCATATATCGCGGGGGCCAATCAGCCCCAGCATTTT. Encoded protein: CASSPYIAGANQPQHF.